The T cell receptor beta chain described here comes from a study of T cell repertoires in ileal Crohn's disease. Study overall: Biopsies of inflamed ileum from the surgical specimen form M0 samples.

Findings and limits, study-wide: Clonal expansions were more frequent in active smokers than non-smokers at surgery.

A single count supports this clone. Its cognate antigen is unknown. Documented time point: inflamed ileum from the surgical specimen. Eligibility required adulthood, ileal or ileocolonic Crohn's disease and indicated ileocolonic resection. Data came from immunoSEQ multiplex PCR; TCRdb stores just in-frame clones and leaves some out. The sample holds fewer than 20,000 clones, 80% to 95% seen once. Sequencing used ileal tissue. The receptor was derived from an adult with Crohn's disease.

CDR3 amino acids: CASSTHTRTNYGYTF. The CDR3 DNA reads as TGTGCCAGCAGCACTCACACACGTACTAACTATGGCTACACCTTC. The chain couples TRBV6-5 to TRBJ1-2; no clear D gene. Germline V gene sequence: CDR1 MNHEY, CDR2 SVGAGI. V was shortened by 6 bases and J by 0 bases, with 14 bases between the two germline ends. This CDR3 spans 15 amino acids.